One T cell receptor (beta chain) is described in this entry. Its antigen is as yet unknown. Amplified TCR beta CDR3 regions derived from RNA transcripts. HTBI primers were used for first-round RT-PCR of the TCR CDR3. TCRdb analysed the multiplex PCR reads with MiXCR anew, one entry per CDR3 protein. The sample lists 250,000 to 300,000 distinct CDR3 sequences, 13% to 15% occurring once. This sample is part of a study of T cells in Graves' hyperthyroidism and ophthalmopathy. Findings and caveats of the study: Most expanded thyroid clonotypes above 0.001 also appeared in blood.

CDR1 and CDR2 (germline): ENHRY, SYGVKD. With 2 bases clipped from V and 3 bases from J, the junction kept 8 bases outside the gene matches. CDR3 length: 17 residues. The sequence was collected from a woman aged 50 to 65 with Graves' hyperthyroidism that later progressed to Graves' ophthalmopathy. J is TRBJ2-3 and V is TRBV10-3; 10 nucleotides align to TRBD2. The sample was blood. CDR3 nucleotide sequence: TGTGCCATCAGTGAGAATAGAGCGGGAGGGGGGACAGATACGCAGTATTTT. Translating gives CAISENRAGGGTDTQYF.